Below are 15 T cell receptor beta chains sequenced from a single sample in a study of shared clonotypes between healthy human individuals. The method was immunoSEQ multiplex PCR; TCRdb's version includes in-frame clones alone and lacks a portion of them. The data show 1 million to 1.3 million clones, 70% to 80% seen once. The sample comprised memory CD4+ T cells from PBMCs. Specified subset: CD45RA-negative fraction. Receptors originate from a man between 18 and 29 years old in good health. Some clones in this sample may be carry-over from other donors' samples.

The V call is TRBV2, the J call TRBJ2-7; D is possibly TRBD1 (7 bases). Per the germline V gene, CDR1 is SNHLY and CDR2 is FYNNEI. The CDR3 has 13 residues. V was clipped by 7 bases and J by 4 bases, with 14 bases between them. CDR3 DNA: TGTGCCAGCATGGAGGGACAGATATACGAGCAGTACTTC. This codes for CASMEGQIYEQYF.

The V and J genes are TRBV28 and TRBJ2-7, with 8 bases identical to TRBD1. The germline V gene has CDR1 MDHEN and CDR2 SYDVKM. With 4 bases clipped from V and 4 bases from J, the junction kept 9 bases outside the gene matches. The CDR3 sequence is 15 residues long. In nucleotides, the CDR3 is TGTGCCAGCAGTTCCGGACAGGGAAAAAGGTACGAGCAGTACTTC. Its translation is CASSSGQGKRYEQYF.

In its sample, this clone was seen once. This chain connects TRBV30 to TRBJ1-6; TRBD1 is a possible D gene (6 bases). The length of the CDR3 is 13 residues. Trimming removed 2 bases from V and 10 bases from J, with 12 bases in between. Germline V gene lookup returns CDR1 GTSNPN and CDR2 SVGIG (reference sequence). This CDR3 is CAWSQGTESPLHF. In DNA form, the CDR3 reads TGTGCCTGGAGTCAGGGGACCGAGTCACCCCTCCACTTT.

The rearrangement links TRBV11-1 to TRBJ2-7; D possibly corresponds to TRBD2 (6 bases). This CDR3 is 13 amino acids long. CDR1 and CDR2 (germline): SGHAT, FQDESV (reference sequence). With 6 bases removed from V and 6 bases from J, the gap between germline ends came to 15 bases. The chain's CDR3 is CASSTRLGGEQYF. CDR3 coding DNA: TGTGCCAGCAGTACCAGGCTCGGGGGCGAGCAGTACTTC.

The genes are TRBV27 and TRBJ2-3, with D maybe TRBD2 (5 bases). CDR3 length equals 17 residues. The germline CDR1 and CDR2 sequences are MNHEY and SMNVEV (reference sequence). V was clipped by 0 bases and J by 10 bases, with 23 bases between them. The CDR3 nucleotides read TGTGCCAGCAGTTTATCCCAACCGAGCGGAGTAGCTCTTGCGCAGTATTTT. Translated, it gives CASSLSQPSGVALAQYF.

CDR3 sequence: CASSLVVGVEQYF. In DNA form, the CDR3 reads TGTGCCAGCAGTTTGGTTGTAGGGGTCGAGCAGTACTTC. This sequence joins TRBV28 and TRBJ2-7, with D possibly matching TRBD1 (5 bases). The CDR3 has 13 residues. Per the germline V gene, CDR1 is MDHEN and CDR2 is SYDVKM. The germline V and J ends were trimmed by 3 bases and 6 bases, with 12 bases remaining between them.

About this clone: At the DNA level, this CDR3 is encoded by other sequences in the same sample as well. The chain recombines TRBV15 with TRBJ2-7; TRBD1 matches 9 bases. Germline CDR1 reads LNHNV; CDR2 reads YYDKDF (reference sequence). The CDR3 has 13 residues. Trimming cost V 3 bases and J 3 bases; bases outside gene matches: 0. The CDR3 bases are TGTGCCACCAGCAGGGACAGGGGCTACGAGCAGTACTTC. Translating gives CATSRDRGYEQYF. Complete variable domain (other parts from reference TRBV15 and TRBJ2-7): DAMVIQNPRYQVTQFGKPVTLSCSQTLNHNVMYWYQQKSSQAPKLLFHYYDKDFNNEADTPDNFQSRRPNTSFCFLDIRSPGLGDTAMYLCATSRDRGYEQYFGPGTRLTVT.

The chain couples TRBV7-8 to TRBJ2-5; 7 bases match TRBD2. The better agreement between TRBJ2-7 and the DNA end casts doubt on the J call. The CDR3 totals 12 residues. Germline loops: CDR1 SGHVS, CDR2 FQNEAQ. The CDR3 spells CASSGRANEQYF. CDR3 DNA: TGTGCCAGCAGCGGGAGGGCCAACGAGCAGTACTTC.

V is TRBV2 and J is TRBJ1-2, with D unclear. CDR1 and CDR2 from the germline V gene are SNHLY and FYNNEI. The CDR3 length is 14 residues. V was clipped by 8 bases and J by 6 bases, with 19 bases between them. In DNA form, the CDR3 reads TGTGCCAGCTTCTTATCCCTTCCCAAAGATGGCTACACCTTC. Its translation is CASFLSLPKDGYTF.

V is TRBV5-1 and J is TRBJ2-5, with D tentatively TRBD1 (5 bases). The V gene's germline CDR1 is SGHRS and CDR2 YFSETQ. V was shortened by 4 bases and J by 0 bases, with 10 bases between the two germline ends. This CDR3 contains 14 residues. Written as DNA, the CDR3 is TGCGCCAGCAGCCGATCGACAGACCAAGAGACCCAGTACTTC. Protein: CASSRSTDQETQYF.

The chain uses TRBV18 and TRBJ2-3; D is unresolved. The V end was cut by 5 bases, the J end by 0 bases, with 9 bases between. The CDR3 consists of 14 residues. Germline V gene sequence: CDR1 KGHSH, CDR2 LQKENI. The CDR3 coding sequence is TGTGCCAGCTCAGGAGTTACTAGCACAGATACGCAGTATTTT. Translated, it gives CASSGVTSTDTQYF. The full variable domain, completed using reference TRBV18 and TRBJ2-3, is NAGVMQNPRHLVRRRGQEARLRCSPMKGHSHVYWYRQLPEEGLKFMVYLQKENIIDESGMPKERFSAEFPKEGPSILRIQQVVRGDSAAYFCASSGVTSTDTQYFGPGTRLTVL.

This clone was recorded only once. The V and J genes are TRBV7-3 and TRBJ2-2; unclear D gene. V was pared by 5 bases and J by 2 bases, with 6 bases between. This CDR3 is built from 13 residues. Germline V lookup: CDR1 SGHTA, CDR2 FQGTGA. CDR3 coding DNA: TGTGCCAGCAGCCCCCGTAACACCGGGGAGCTGTTTTTT. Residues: CASSPRNTGELFF.

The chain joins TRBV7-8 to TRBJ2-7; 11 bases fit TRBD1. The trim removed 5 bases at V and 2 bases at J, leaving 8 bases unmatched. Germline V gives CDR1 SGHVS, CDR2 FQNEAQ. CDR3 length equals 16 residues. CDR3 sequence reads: CASSTWAGQGAYEQYF. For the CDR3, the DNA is TGTGCCAGCAGCACCTGGGCGGGACAGGGGGCCTACGAGCAGTACTTC. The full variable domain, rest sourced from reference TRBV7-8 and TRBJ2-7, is GAGVSQSPRYKVAKRGQDVALRCDPISGHVSLFWYQQALGQGPEFLTYFQNEAQLDKSGLPSDRFFAERPEGSVSTLKIQRTQQEDSAVYLCASSTWAGQGAYEQYFGPGTRLTVT.

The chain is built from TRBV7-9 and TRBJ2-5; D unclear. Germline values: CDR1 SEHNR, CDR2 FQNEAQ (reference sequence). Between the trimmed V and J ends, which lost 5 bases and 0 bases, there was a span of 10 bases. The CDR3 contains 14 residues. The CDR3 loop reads CASSPSYHQETQYF. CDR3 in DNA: TGTGCCAGCAGCCCCAGTTATCACCAAGAGACCCAGTACTTC.

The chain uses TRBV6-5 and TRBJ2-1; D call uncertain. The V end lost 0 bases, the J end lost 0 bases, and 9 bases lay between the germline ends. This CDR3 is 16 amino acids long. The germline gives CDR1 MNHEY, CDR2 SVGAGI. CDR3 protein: CASSYSGMSSYNEQFF. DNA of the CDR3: TGTGCCAGCAGTTACTCGGGGATGAGCTCCTACAATGAGCAGTTCTTC.